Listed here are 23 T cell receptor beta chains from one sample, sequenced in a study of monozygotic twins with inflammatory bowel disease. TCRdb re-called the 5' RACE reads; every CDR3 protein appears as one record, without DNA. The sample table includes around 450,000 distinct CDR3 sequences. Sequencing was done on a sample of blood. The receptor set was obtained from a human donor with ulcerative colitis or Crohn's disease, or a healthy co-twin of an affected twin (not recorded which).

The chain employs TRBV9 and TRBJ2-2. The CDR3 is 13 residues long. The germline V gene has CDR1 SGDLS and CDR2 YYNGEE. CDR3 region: CASSVGDTGELFF.

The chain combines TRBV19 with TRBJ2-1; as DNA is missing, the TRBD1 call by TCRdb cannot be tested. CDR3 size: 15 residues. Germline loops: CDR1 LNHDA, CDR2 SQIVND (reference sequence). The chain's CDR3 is CASKDWQGEKNEQFF. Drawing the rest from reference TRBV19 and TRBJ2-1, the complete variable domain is DGGITQSPKYLFRKEGQNVTLSCEQNLNHDAMYWYRQDPGQGLRLIYYSQIVNDFQKGDIAEGYSVSREKKESFPLTVTSAQKNPTAFYLCASKDWQGEKNEQFFGPGTRLTVL.

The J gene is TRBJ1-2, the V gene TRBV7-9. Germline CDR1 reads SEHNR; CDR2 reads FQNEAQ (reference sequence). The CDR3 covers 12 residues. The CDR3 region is CASSTPNYGYTF. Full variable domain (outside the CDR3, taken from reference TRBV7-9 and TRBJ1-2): DTGVSQNPRHKITKRGQNVTFRCDPISEHNRLYWYRQTLGQGPEFLTYFQNEAQLEKSRLLSDRFSAERPKGSFSTLEIQRTEQGDSAMYLCASSTPNYGYTFGSGTRLTVV.

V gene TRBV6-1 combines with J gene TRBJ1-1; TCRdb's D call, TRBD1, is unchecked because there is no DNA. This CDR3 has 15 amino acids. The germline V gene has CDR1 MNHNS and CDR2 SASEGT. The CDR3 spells CASTLITRGDTEAFF.

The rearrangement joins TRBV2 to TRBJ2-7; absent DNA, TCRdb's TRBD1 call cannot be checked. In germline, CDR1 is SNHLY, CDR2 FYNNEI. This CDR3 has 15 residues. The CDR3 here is CASSHGTGASYEQYF.

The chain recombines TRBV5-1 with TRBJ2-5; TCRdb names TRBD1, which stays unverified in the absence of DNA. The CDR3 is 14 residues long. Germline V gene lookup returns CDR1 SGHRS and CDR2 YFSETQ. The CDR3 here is CASSLDRGRETQYF.

The CDR3 reads CASSFGGSSGYTF. V gene TRBV27 combines with J gene TRBJ1-2; absent DNA, TCRdb's TRBD1 call cannot be checked. Germline V CDR1 and CDR2: MNHEY, SMNVEV (reference sequence). This CDR3 contains 13 residues.

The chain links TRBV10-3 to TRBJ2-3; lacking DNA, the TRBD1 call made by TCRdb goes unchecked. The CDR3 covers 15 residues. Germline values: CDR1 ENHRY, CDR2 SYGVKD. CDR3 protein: CATRSPLSEAYTQYF.

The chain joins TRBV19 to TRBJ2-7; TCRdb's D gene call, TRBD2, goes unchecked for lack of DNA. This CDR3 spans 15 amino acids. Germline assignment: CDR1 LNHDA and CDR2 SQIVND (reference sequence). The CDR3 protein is CASSSSRDSFYEQYF. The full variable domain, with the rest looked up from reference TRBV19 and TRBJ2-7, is DGGITQSPKYLFRKEGQNVTLSCEQNLNHDAMYWYRQDPGQGLRLIYYSQIVNDFQKGDIAEGYSVSREKKESFPLTVTSAQKNPTAFYLCASSSSRDSFYEQYFGPGTRLTVT.

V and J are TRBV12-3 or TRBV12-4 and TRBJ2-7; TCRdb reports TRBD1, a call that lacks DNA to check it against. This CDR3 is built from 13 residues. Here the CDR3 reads CASSLSGVHEQYF.

The CDR3: CASIEGGGYSEAFF. The chain carries TRBV2 and TRBJ1-1. The CDR3 length is 14 residues. Germline CDR1 and CDR2: SNHLY and FYNNEI. The complete variable domain, with remaining parts taken from reference TRBV2 and TRBJ1-1, reads EPEVTQTPSHQVTQMGQEVILRCVPISNHLYFYWYRQILGQKVEFLVSFYNNEISEKSEIFDDQFSVERPDGSNFTLKIRSTKLEDSAMYFCASIEGGGYSEAFFGQGTRLTVV.

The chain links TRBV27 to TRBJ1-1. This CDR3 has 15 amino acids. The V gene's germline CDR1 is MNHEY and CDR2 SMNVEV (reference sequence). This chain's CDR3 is CASRWDDGTNTEAFF.

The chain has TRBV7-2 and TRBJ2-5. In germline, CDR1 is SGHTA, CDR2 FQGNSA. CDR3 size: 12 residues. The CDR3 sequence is CASSLSMGTQYF.

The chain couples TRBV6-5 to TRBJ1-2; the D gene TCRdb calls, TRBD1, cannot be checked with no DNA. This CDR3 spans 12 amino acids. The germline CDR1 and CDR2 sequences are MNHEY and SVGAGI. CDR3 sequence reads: CASWGQGGGYTF.

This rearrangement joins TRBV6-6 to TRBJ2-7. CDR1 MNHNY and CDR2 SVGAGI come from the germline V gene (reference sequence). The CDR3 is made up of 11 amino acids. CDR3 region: CASSPQDEQYF.

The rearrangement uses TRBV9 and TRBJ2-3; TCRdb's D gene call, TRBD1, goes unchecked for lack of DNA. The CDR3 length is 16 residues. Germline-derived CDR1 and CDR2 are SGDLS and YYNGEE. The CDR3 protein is CASSVESGTGTDTQYF.

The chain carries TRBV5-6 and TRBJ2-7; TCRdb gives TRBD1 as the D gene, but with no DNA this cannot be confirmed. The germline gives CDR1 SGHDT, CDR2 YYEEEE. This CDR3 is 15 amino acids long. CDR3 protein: CASSLLGTQDYEQYF.

The chain's CDR3 is CASSPDRGREAFF. This chain uses TRBV4-2 with TRBJ1-1; the D gene TCRdb calls, TRBD1, cannot be checked with no DNA. The CDR3 runs 13 residues. The germline V gene encodes CDR1 LGHNA and CDR2 YNFKEQ.

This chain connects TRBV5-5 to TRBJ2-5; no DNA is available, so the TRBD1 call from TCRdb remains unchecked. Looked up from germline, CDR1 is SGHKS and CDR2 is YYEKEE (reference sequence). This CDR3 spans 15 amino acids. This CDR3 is CASSYATGQRETQYF.

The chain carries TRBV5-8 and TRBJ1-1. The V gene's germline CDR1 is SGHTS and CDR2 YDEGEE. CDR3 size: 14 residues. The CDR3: CASSLEATNTEAFF.

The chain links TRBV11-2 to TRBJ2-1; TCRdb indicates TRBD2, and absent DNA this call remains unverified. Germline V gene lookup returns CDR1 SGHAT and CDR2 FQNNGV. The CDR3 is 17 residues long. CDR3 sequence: CASSLMPSGASYNEQFF.

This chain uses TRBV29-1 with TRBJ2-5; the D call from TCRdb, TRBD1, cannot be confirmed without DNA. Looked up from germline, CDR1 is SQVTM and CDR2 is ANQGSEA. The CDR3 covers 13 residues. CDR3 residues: CSGQTGQPETQYF.

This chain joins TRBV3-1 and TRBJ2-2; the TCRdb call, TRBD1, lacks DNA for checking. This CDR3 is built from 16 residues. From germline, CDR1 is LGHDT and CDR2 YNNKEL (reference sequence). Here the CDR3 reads CASSQDVTGGTGELFF. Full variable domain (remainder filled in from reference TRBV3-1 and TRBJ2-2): DTAVSQTPKYLVTQMGNDKSIKCEQNLGHDTMYWYKQDSKKFLKIMFSYNNKELIINETVPNRFSPKSPDKAHLNLHINSLELGDSAVYFCASSQDVTGGTGELFFGEGSRLTVL.